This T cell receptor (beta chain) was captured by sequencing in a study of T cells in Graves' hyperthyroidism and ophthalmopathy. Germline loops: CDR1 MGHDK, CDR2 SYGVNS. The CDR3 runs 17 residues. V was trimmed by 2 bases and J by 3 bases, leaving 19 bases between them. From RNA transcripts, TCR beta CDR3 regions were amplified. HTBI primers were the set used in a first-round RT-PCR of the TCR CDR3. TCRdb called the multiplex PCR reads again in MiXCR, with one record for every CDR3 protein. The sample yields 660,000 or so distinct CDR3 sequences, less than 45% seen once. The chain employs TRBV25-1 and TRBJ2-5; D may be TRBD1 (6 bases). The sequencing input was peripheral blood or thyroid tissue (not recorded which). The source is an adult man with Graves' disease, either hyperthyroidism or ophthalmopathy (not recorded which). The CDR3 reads CASSEGKGELRKETQYF. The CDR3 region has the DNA TGTGCCAGCAGTGAAGGCAAGGGGGAGTTGAGGAAAGAGACCCAGTACTTC.